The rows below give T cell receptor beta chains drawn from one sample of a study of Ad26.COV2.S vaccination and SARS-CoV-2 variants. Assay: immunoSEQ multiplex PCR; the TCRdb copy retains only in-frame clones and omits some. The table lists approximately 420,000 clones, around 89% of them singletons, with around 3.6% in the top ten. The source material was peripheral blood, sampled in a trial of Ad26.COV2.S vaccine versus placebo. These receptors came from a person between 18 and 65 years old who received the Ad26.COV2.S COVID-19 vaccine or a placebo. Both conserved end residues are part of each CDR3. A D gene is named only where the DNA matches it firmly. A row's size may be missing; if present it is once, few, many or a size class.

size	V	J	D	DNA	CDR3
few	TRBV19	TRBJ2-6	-	TGTGCCAGCGGACTGACCTCTGGGGCCAACGTCCTGACTTTC	CASGLTSGANVLTF
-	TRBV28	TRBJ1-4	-	TGTGCCAGCAGTTTCATGAGGGAAAAACTGTTTTTT	CASSFMREKLFF
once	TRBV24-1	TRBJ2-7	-	TGTGCCACCAGTGCGGGGAACTACGAGCAGTACTTC	CATSAGNYEQYF
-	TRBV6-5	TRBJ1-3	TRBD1	TGTGCCAGCAGTTCTACAGGGGTCTCTGGAAACACCATATATTTT	CASSSTGVSGNTIYF
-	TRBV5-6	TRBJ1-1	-	TGTGCCAGCAGCCCGGGGGGCATTGAAGCTTTCTTT	CASSPGGIEAFF
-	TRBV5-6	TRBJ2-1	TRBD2	TGTGCCAGCAGCTCCACCGTGACTAGCGGGGGTGGGTCCTACAATGAGCAGTTCTTC	CASSSTVTSGGGSYNEQFF
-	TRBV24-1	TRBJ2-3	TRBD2	TGTGCCACCAGTGATATGGTAGCGGGGGAAGATACGCAGTATTTT	CATSDMVAGEDTQYF
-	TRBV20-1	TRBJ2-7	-	TGCAGTGCCAATTATCTATACGAGCAGTACTTC	CSANYLYEQYF
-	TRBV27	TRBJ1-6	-	TGTGCCAGCAGCTCCGGACAGCTTAATTCACCCCTCCACTTT	CASSSGQLNSPLHF
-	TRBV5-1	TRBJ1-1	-	TGCGCCAGCAGCTTACGCTTGGACACTGAAGCTTTCTTT	CASSLRLDTEAFF
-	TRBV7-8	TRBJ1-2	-	TGTGCCAGCAGCTCACGGCCGCGCTATGGCTACACCTTC	CASSSRPRYGYTF
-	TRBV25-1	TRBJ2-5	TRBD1	TGTGCCAGCAGTGAGCTAGGGACAGAAATAGAGACCCAGTACTTC	CASSELGTEIETQYF
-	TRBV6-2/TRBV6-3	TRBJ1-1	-	TGTGCCAGCAGTACCCGGACAGTGGCACCCCGACTCGAAGCTTTCTTT	CASSTRTVAPRLEAFF
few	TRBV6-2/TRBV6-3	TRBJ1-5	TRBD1	TGTGCCAGCAGCGAGGACAGGGGCCACCAGCCCCAGCATTTT	CASSEDRGHQPQHF
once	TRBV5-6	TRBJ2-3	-	TGTGCCAGCAGTCCTGGAGTTATCCTTAGCACAGATACGCAGTATTTT	CASSPGVILSTDTQYF
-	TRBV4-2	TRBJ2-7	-	TGTGCCAGCAGCCAAGGGGGGACTGGGATTTGGGAGCAGTACTTC	CASSQGGTGIWEQYF
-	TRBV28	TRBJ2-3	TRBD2	TGTGCCAGCAGTCTCCCGGGGGGGGGCCCTGATACGCAGTATTTT	CASSLPGGGPDTQYF
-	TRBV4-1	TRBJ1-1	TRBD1	TGCGCCAGCAGCCAGGACCGGACAGGGCTTAAGGCTGAAGCTTTCTTT	CASSQDRTGLKAEAFF
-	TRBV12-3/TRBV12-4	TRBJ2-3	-	TGTGCCAGCAGTTTAGGTTACACTGATACGCAGTATTTT	CASSLGYTDTQYF
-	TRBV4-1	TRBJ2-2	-	TGCGCCAGCAGCCAAGTGTTGACGGGCACCGGGGAGCTGTTTTTT	CASSQVLTGTGELFF
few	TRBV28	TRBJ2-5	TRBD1	TGTGCCAGCAGTGCAAACTCCGGGACAGCACAAGAGACCCAGTACTTC	CASSANSGTAQETQYF
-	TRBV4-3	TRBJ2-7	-	TGCGCCAGCAGCCAAGTATACGACAGCTCCTACGAGCAGTACTTC	CASSQVYDSSYEQYF
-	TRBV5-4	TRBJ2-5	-	TGTGCCAGCAGCTTGGAGGGGCTCGGGGAGACCCAGTACTTC	CASSLEGLGETQYF
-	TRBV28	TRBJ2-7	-	TGTGCCAGCAGAATTTCACGCGGCGAGCAGTACTTC	CASRISRGEQYF
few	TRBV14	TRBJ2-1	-	TGTGCCAGCAGCCCCTGGGGGGATGAGCAGTTCTTC	CASSPWGDEQFF
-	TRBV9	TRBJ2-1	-	TGTGCCAGCACAGGGGCGAGCTCCTACAATGAGCAGTTCTTC	CASTGASSYNEQFF
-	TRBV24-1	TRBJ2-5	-	TGTGCCACGAAAACTTGGGATGAAGAGACCCAGTACTTC	CATKTWDEETQYF
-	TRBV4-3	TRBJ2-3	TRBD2	TGCGCCAGCAGCCATAGCGGGGGGTCGCCAGATACGCAGTATTTT	CASSHSGGSPDTQYF
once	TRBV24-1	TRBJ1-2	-	TGTGCCACCATTGGCAGGGGCCCATCTAACTATGGCTACACCTTC	CATIGRGPSNYGYTF
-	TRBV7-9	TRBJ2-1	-	TGTGCCAGCAGCTTTAGGCTCACCTCCTACAATGAGCAGTTCTTC	CASSFRLTSYNEQFF
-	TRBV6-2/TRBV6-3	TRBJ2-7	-	TGTGCCAGCAGTTACTCGAAGGCGGCAGACTACGAGCAGTACTTC	CASSYSKAADYEQYF